This entry lists 31 T cell receptor beta chains sequenced from one sample in a study of blood T cells in healthy people across ages. Primers used in a second PCR of roughly 6 to 12 cycles were a sample-barcoded 5' primer and a J-beta primer mix. From the 5' RACE reads, TCRdb called clonotypes with MiXCR, one entry per CDR3 protein. The sample lists around 400,000 distinct CDR3 sequences, about 52% seen once, with 51% in the top ten. What was sequenced was blood. The receptors come from a man in his 60s in good health.

This clonotype occurred a few times. This chain links TRBV20-1 with TRBJ2-5; maybe TRBD1 (5 bases). Deletions cut 5 bases from V and 5 bases from J, with 15 bases between. Per germline, CDR1 DFQATT and CDR2 SNEGSKA (reference sequence). The CDR3 runs to 13 residues. CDR3 in amino acids: CSAQDISWETQYF. The DNA for the CDR3 is TGCAGTGCTCAGGACATAAGTTGGGAGACCCAGTACTTC.

This clonotype was picked up a small number of times. This chain joins TRBV3-1 and TRBJ2-1; D perhaps matches TRBD2 (6 bases). Germline CDR1 LGHDT, CDR2 YNNKEL (reference sequence). The CDR3 is made up of 15 amino acids. V shed 4 bases and J shed 6 bases, with 16 bases lying between them. DNA for the CDR3: TGTGCCAGCAGCCGCCCTAGCGTGGGGGGCAATGAGCAGTTCTTC. Its translation: CASSRPSVGGNEQFF.

The J gene is TRBJ2-7, the V gene TRBV6-5, with TRBD1 as a possible D gene (6 bases). There are 15 residues in the CDR3. Germline V CDR1 and CDR2: MNHEY, SVGAGI. V was shortened by 5 bases and J by 3 bases, with 17 bases between the two germline ends. CDR3 loop: CASSPGQLPLYEQYF. The CDR3 DNA follows: TGTGCCAGCAGTCCCGGACAGTTACCCCTCTACGAGCAGTACTTC.

In the case of this clonotype: A clone one base away is much larger, so this may be a read error. This sequence joins TRBV13 and TRBJ2-1; a possible D gene is TRBD1 (6 bases). CDR3 length equals 13 residues. Germline loops: CDR1 PRHDT, CDR2 FYEKMQ (reference sequence). The CDR3 region is CTSSPPGVAVQFF. CDR3 sequence (DNA): TGTACCAGCAGCCCCCCAGGGGTAGCAGTCCAGTTCTTC.

The V gene is TRBV14, the J gene TRBJ2-7; D ambiguous. CDR3 length: 15 amino acids. Germline V CDR1 and CDR2: SGHDN, FVKESK. Trimming removed 1 base from V and 2 bases from J, with 12 bases in between. The CDR3 DNA is TGTGCCAGCAGCCAAGGCGCGTCGTTTCCCTACGAGCAGTACTTC. It encodes CASSQGASFPYEQYF.

This clonotype came up once. A read error may be the cause here, since a much bigger clone is one base away. The chain recombines TRBV9 with TRBJ2-3; TRBD1 matches at 7 bases. This CDR3 has 15 amino acids. From germline, CDR1 is SGDLS and CDR2 YYNGEE. For the CDR3, the DNA is TGTGCCAGCAGCGTAGCTTCTTGGGGGACAGATGCGCAGTATTTT. Translation gives CASSVASWGTDAQYF. The full variable domain, completed using reference TRBV9 and TRBJ2-3, is DSGVTQTPKHLITATGQRVTLRCSPRSGDLSVYWYQQSLDQGLQFLIQYYNGEERAKGNILERFSAQQFPDLHSELNLSSLELGDSALYFCASSVASWGTDAQYFGPGTRLTVL.

This chain connects TRBV28 to TRBJ2-3, with a weak D call TRBD2 (6 bases). V lost 1 base, J lost 3 bases, and 23 bases lay in between. Germline CDR1 is MDHEN and CDR2 is SYDVKM. The CDR3 has 19 amino acids. Here the CDR3 reads CASSLYRFSGGRVTDTQYF. CDR3 nucleotide sequence: TGTGCCAGCAGTTTATATCGTTTTAGCGGAGGCAGGGTTACAGATACGCAGTATTTT.

Many counts were recorded for this clonotype. The V gene is TRBV24-1, the J gene TRBJ1-5, with D perhaps matching TRBD1 (5 bases). This CDR3 is built from 15 residues. V gave up 12 bases and J gave up 1 base, with 18 bases separating them. Germline loops: CDR1 KGHDR, CDR2 SFDVKD. CDR3: CAGRQPKASNQPQHF. In nucleotides, the CDR3 is TGTGCCGGCAGACAGCCCAAAGCGAGCAATCAGCCCCAGCATTTT.

About this clonotype itself: One end of the junction varies from germline; a read error may be responsible. The chain is built from TRBV11-2 and TRBJ1-4; D is unresolved. This CDR3 has 14 residues. The germline V gene encodes CDR1 SGHAT and CDR2 FQNNGV. In DNA form, the CDR3 reads TGTGCCTGCAGCTTAACACAGTATAATGAAAAACTGTTTTTT. Translating gives CACSLTQYNEKLFF.

This clonotype occurred once. Possible read error: a much larger clone is one base away. The chain has TRBV3-1 and TRBJ2-1; D remains unclear. The germline V gene encodes CDR1 LGHDT and CDR2 YNNKEL (reference sequence). The CDR3 totals 15 residues. The CDR3 DNA sequence: TGTGCCAGCAGCCAAGATCAAGGGCGCTGGGGTGAGCGGTTCTTC. Its protein product is CASSQDQGRWGERFF.

The gene calls are TRBV20-1 and TRBJ2-3, with 7 bases fitting TRBD2. Unmatched junction bases numbered 11, after V lost 5 bases and J lost 0 bases. The germline V gene has CDR1 DFQATT and CDR2 SNEGSKA (reference sequence). This CDR3 has 16 amino acids. CDR3 amino acids: CSAAELASSSTDTQYF. The CDR3 nucleotides read TGCAGTGCTGCCGAACTAGCGAGTTCTAGCACAGATACGCAGTATTTT.

With respect to this clonotype: One end of the junction fails to match germline, which may point to a read error. V gene TRBV7-2 combines with J gene TRBJ2-1, with 9 bases lining up with TRBD2. CDR1 and CDR2 (germline): SGHTA, FQGNSA. The CDR3 runs 12 residues. CDR3 in amino acids: CAGSEAGGQQFF. CDR3 in DNA: TGTGCCGGCAGCGAGGCGGGGGGGCAGCAGTTCTTC.

There are many counts of this clonotype. The junction does not match germline at one end; this may be a read error. The chain recombines TRBV7-7 with TRBJ2-1, with unresolved D. The CDR3 is made up of 15 amino acids. Per the germline V gene, CDR1 is SSHAT and CDR2 is FNYEAQ (reference sequence). Here the CDR3 DNA reads TGTGCTAGCAGCTTAGGCGCCGGGCCCTCCAATGAGCAGTTCTTC. Translation gives CASSLGAGPSNEQFF.

This chain links TRBV20-1 with TRBJ2-7; possibly TRBD2 for D (5 bases). This CDR3 has 14 amino acids. The germline V and J ends were trimmed by 3 bases and 4 bases, with 16 bases remaining between them. Germline V lookup: CDR1 DFQATT, CDR2 SNEGSKA (reference sequence). This chain's CDR3 is CSASGGPTGYEQYF. The CDR3 bases are TGCAGTGCTAGCGGTGGGCCCACGGGGTACGAGCAGTACTTC.

The chain links TRBV12-3 or TRBV12-4 to TRBJ2-3; 14 nucleotides agree with TRBD2. The CDR3 sequence is 17 residues long. V was clipped by 5 bases and J by 5 bases; unmatched bases: 9. The DNA for the CDR3 is TGTGCCAGCAGTCGCACCGGGACTAGCGGGAGTGGAGATACGCAGTATTTT. It specifies CASSRTGTSGSGDTQYF.

This clonotype was seen a handful of times. The chain couples TRBV20-1 to TRBJ2-1, with 9 bases matching TRBD2. Matching the DNA end better, TRBJ2-7 makes the J call doubtful. The CDR3 loop spans 12 amino acids. The germline V gene encodes CDR1 DFQATT and CDR2 SNEGSKA (reference sequence). This chain's CDR3 is CSATAGGYEQYF. For the CDR3, the DNA is TGCAGTGCTACAGCGGGGGGCTACGAGCAGTACTTC.

V gene TRBV7-9 combines with J gene TRBJ2-5, with 9 bases lining up with TRBD1. Near its end, the DNA agrees better with TRBJ2-7, so the J call may be wrong. CDR1 and CDR2 from the germline V gene are SEHNR and FQNEAQ (reference sequence). This CDR3 region has 14 residues. The CDR3 spells CASSYSDRGHEQYF. The DNA of the CDR3 is TGTGCCAGCAGTTATTCGGACAGGGGCCACGAGCAGTACTTC.

This clonotype is a singleton in its sample. V is TRBV5-8 and J is TRBJ2-5, with D perhaps matching TRBD1 or TRBD2 (5 bases each). This CDR3 is built from 17 residues. The V end lost 7 bases, the J end lost 1 base, and 23 bases lay between the germline ends. Germline V gene data show CDR1 as SGHTS and CDR2 as YDEGEE. The CDR3 nucleotides are TGTGCCAGCGCTTCCCCCGGGCAGGGACCTCTCCAAGAGACCCAGTACTTC. Translating it yields CASASPGQGPLQETQYF.

The rearrangement joins TRBV7-9 to TRBJ2-7; 9 bases map to TRBD1. With V trimmed by 2 bases and J by 6 bases, 11 bases remained unmatched. Germline CDR1 and CDR2: SEHNR and FQNEAQ (reference sequence). CDR3 size: 16 residues. The CDR3: CASSLLRTGDRLEQYF. The CDR3 DNA sequence: TGTGCCAGCAGCTTACTAAGGACAGGGGATCGTCTCGAGCAGTACTTC.

This clonotype was detected only a few times. J is TRBJ2-3 and V is TRBV7-6; 12 bases map to TRBD2. CDR1 and CDR2 (germline): SGHVS, FNYEAQ. The CDR3 spans 16 residues. V shed 5 bases and J 1 base; nucleotides not matched to a gene: 4. The CDR3 DNA is TGTGCCAGCAGCCCGACTAGCGGGGGAGGCACAGATACGCAGTATTTT. Protein: CASSPTSGGGTDTQYF.

The rearrangement uses TRBV15 and TRBJ2-3, with D possibly being TRBD1 (5 bases). Germline-derived CDR1 and CDR2 are LNHNV and YYDKDF (reference sequence). Trimming removed 1 base at V and 6 bases at J, with 14 bases between. CDR3 size: 15 residues. In DNA form, the CDR3 reads TGTGCCACCAGCAGAGGGGGCAGACGGGTGGATACGCAGTATTTT. Translated: CATSRGGRRVDTQYF.

The V and J genes are TRBV12-3 or TRBV12-4 and TRBJ2-1, with no clear D. Between the trimmed V and J ends, which lost 3 bases and 6 bases, there was a span of 15 bases. This CDR3 comprises 15 residues. CDR3 amino acids: CASSFTASLGNEQFF. CDR3 DNA sequence: TGTGCCAGCAGTTTCACAGCGTCCTTGGGCAATGAGCAGTTCTTC.

The V and J genes are TRBV4-2 and TRBJ1-2, with TRBD1 identical over 8 bases. Trimming removed 2 bases from V and 3 bases from J; junction bases left unmatched: 8. In germline, CDR1 is LGHNA, CDR2 YNFKEQ. The CDR3 consists of 16 residues. In DNA, the CDR3 is TGTGCCAGCAGCCAATTAATCGGACAGGGCTACTATGGCTACACCTTC. This encodes CASSQLIGQGYYGYTF.

The chain has TRBV7-9 and TRBJ2-5; 11 bases agree with TRBD2. The germline CDR1 and CDR2 sequences are SEHNR and FQNEAQ (reference sequence). This CDR3 spans 15 amino acids. Trimming at V came to 5 bases and at J to 3 bases, leaving 5 bases not matched to a gene. CDR3 in DNA: TGTGCCAGCAGCCCCACGGGACTAGCGGAAGAGACCCAGTACTTC. Amino acids: CASSPTGLAEETQYF.

This rearrangement joins TRBV9 to TRBJ1-2; D is perhaps TRBD1 (5 bases). Germline V gene lookup returns CDR1 SGDLS and CDR2 YYNGEE. Trimming left V 0 bases short and J 8 bases short, with 8 bases between. There are 12 residues in the CDR3. CDR3 nucleotide sequence: TGTGCCAGCAGCGTAGGGCACAGGGGCTACACCTTC. Translated, it gives CASSVGHRGYTF. The full variable domain, rest sourced from reference TRBV9 and TRBJ1-2, is DSGVTQTPKHLITATGQRVTLRCSPRSGDLSVYWYQQSLDQGLQFLIQYYNGEERAKGNILERFSAQQFPDLHSELNLSSLELGDSALYFCASSVGHRGYTFGSGTRLTVV.

This rearrangement joins TRBV30 to TRBJ2-1; possible D gene TRBD2, 6 bases. Per germline, CDR1 GTSNPN and CDR2 SVGIG (reference sequence). CDR3 size: 14 residues. Trimming stripped 4 bases from V and 0 bases from J, with 10 bases between. CDR3 in DNA: TGTGCCTGGACCCTAGCGAGCTCCTACAATGAGCAGTTCTTC. Protein product: CAWTLASSYNEQFF. Using reference TRBV30 and TRBJ2-1 for the parts outside the CDR3, the full variable domain is SQTIHQWPATLVQPVGSPLSLECTVEGTSNPNLYWYRQAAGRGLQLLFYSVGIGQISSEVPQNLSASRPQDRQFILSSKKLLLSDSGFYLCAWTLASSYNEQFFGPGTRLTVL.

This clonotype was detected only a few times. V gene TRBV18 combines with J gene TRBJ1-6; D gene ambiguous. Germline CDR1 and CDR2: KGHSH and LQKENI. V was pared by 1 base and J by 5 bases, with 9 bases between. The CDR3 is 15 amino acids. Here the CDR3 DNA reads TGTGCCAGCTCACCACGTACGGCGGATAATTCACCCCTCCACTTT. It translates to CASSPRTADNSPLHF.

This clonotype is a singleton in its sample. The rearrangement links TRBV15 to TRBJ2-1, with D tentatively TRBD1 (6 bases). Trimming cost V 0 bases and J 12 bases, with 18 bases left between them. In germline, CDR1 is LNHNV, CDR2 YYDKDF (reference sequence). The CDR3 totals 15 residues. CDR3 bases: TGTGCCACCAGCAGAGAACAGGGAGCGAACCCTGGGCAGTTCTTC. Its translation is CATSREQGANPGQFF.

This clonotype came up a few times. The V call is TRBV20-1, the J call TRBJ2-1; D unclear. The CDR3 loop spans 15 amino acids. CDR1 and CDR2 (germline): DFQATT, SNEGSKA (reference sequence). V was clipped by 0 bases and J by 5 bases, with 14 bases between them. The CDR3 DNA sequence: TGCAGTGCTAGAGATGCGAGTCAAATCCACAATGAGCAGTTCTTC. This gives the protein CSARDASQIHNEQFF.

This clonotype was picked up one time. The chain recombines TRBV24-1 with TRBJ1-2; D call uncertain. V dropped 10 bases and J dropped 2 bases, with 10 bases sitting between them. Germline assignment: CDR1 KGHDR and CDR2 SFDVKD. The CDR3 is 12 amino acids. The CDR3 sequence: CATQDRNYGYTF. CDR3 sequence (DNA): TGTGCCACTCAGGACCGCAACTATGGCTACACCTTC.

This chain connects TRBV6-6 to TRBJ2-4; 9 positions agree with TRBD1. There are 16 residues in the CDR3. The germline V gene has CDR1 MNHNY and CDR2 SVGAGI (reference sequence). With 0 bases clipped from V and 2 bases from J, the junction kept 2 bases outside the gene matches. The CDR3 DNA sequence: TGTGCCAGCAGTTACTCGACAGGGGGTCCCAAAAACATTCAGTACTTC. Its translation is CASSYSTGGPKNIQYF.